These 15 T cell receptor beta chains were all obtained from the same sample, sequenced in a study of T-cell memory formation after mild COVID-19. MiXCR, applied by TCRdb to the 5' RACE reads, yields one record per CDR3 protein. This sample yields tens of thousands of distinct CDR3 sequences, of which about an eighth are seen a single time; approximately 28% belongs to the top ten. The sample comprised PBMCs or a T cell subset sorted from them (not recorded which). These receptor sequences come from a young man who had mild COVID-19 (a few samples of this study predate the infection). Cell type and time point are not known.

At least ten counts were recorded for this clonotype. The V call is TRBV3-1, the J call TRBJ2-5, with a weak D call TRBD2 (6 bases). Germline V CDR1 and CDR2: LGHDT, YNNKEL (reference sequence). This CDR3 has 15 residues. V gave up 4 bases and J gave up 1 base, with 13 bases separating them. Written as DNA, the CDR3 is TGTGCCAGCAGCCCAAGCGGAGGGACCCAAGAGACCCAGTACTTC. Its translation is CASSPSGGTQETQYF.

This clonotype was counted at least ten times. Here the CDR3 reads CSARAWSSGSTDTQYF. The CDR3 coding sequence is TGCAGTGCTAGAGCTTGGTCTAGCGGCAGCACAGATACGCAGTATTTT. The rearrangement uses TRBV20-1 and TRBJ2-3; 7 nucleotides match TRBD2. The ends lost 1 base at V and 0 bases at J; junction bases unmatched: 7. This CDR3 comprises 16 residues. Germline V gene data show CDR1 as DFQATT and CDR2 as SNEGSKA (reference sequence).

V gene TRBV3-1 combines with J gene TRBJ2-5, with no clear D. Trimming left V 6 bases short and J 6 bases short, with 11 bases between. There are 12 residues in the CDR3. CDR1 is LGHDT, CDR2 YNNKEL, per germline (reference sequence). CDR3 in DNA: TGTGCCAGCAGTTGGAGTGGGAAGACCCAGTACTTC. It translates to CASSWSGKTQYF.

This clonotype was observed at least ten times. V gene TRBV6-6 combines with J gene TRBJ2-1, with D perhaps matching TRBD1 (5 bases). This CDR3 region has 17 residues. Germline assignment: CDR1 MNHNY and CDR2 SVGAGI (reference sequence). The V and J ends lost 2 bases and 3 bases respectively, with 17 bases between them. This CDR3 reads CASSYPRSGKSYNEQFF. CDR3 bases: TGTGCCAGCAGTTACCCAAGGTCAGGGAAGAGCTACAATGAGCAGTTCTTC.

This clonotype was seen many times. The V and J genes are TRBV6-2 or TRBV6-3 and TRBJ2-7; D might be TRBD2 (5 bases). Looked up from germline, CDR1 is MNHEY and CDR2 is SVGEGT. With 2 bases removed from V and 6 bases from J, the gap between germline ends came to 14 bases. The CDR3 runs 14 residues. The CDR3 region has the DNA TGTGCCAGCAGTTACCGGGATACTTTAGGCGAGCAGTACTTC. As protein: CASSYRDTLGEQYF.

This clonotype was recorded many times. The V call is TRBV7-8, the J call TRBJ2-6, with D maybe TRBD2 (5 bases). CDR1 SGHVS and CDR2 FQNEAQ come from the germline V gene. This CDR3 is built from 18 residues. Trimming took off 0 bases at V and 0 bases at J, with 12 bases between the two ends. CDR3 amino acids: CASSLAGLDFSGANVLTF. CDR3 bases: TGTGCCAGCAGCTTAGCAGGGTTGGACTTCTCTGGGGCCAACGTCCTGACTTTC.

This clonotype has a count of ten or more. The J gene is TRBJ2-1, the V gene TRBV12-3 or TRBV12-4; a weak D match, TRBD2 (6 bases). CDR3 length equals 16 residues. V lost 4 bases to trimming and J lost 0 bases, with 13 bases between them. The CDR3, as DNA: TGTGCCAGCAGTTCTCCGGGGGTGAGCTCCTACAATGAGCAGTTCTTC. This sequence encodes CASSSPGVSSYNEQFF.

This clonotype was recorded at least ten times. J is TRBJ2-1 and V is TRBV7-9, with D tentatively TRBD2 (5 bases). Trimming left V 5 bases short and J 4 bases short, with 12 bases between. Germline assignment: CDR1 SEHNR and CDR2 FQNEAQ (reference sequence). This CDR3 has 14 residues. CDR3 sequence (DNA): TGTGCCAGCAGCCCATACGGGGATTACAATGAGCAGTTCTTC. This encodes CASSPYGDYNEQFF.

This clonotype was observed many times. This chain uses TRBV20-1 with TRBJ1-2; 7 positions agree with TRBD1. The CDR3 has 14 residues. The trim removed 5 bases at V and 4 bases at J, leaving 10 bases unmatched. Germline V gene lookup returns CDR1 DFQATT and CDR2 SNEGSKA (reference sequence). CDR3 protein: CSASTGTVTYGYTF. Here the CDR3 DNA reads TGCAGTGCTTCAACCGGGACAGTTACCTATGGCTACACCTTC.

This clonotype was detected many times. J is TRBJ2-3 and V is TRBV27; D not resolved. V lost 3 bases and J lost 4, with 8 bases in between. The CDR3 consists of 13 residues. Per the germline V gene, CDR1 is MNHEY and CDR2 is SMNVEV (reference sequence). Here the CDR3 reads CASSLSWADTQYF. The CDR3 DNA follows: TGTGCCAGCAGTTTGTCTTGGGCAGATACGCAGTATTTT.

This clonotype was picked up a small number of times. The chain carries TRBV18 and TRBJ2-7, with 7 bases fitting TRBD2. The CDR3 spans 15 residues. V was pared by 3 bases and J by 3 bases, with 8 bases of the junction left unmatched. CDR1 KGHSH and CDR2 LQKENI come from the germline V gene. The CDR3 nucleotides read TGTGCCAGCTCACCGCCCGGCGGGGGTCGCTACGAGCAGTACTTC. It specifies CASSPPGGGRYEQYF.

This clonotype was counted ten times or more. CDR3 sequence reads: CASTPGGQESPLHF. The CDR3 coding sequence is TGTGCCAGCACCCCGGGCGGTCAAGAGTCACCCCTCCACTTT. This chain links TRBV6-5 with TRBJ1-6; D unclear. Trimming shortened V by 7 bases and J by 10 bases, and 17 bases separated the two germline ends. The length of the CDR3 is 14 residues. Germline CDR1 reads MNHEY; CDR2 reads SVGAGI.

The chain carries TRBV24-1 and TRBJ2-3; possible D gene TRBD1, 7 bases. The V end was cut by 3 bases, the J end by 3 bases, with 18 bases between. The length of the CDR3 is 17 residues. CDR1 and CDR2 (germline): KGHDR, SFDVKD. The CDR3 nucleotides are TGTGCCACCAGTGATCACCCGGGCAGGGGGGTTACAGATACGCAGTATTTT. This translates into CATSDHPGRGVTDTQYF.

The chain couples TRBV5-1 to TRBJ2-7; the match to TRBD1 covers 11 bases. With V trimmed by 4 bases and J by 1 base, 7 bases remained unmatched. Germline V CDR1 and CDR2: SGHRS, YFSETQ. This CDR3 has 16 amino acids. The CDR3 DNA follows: TGCGCCAGCAGCCCTGGGACAGGGGGACTTTCCTACGAGCAGTACTTC. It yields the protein CASSPGTGGLSYEQYF.

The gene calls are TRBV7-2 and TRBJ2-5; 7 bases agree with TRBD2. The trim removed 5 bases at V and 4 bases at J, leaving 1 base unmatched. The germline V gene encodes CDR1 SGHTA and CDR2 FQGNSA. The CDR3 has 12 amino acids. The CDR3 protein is CASSGGGETQYF. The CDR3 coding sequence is TGTGCCAGCAGCGGGGGGGGAGAGACCCAGTACTTC.